The 29 T cell receptor beta chains given below trace back to one sample, sequenced in a study of memory CD4+ T cells and cytomegalovirus serostatus. The sort gate was single viable CD3+CD4+CD8-CD45RO+ cells for memory CD4+ T cells. The table came from immunoSEQ multiplex PCR; TCRdb's copy has only in-frame clones and leaves some out. The table has roughly 67,000 clones, 70% to 80% seen once; the top ten hold roughly 4.7%. The sample taken for sequencing was memory CD4+ T cells from blood. These receptors all come from an adult in good health and CMV-seropositive.

This clone has a single count. V usage is TRBV4-1 and J usage is TRBJ2-1; 8 bases line up with TRBD2. Germline lookup yields CDR1 MGHRA and CDR2 YSYEKL. The CDR3 covers 17 residues. Trimming took 1 base from V and 1 from J; bases not matched to a gene: 6. The CDR3 DNA reads TGCGCCAGCAGCCAAGCGATAGCGGGGCTTTCCTACAATGAGCAGTTCTTC. Protein product: CASSQAIAGLSYNEQFF.

The gene calls are TRBV30 and TRBJ2-7; D is possibly TRBD1 (5 bases). Germline CDR1 reads GTSNPN; CDR2 reads SVGIG (reference sequence). Deletions cut 1 base from V and 5 bases from J, with 12 bases between. CDR3 size: 13 residues. The CDR3 sequence is CAWSGRVGDEQYF. CDR3 coding DNA: TGTGCCTGGAGTGGTAGGGTAGGGGACGAGCAGTACTTC.

The chain employs TRBV11-2 and TRBJ2-7, with D perhaps matching TRBD1 (5 bases). This CDR3 has 14 residues. V was clipped by 5 bases and J by 2 bases, with 13 bases between them. Germline V lookup: CDR1 SGHAT, CDR2 FQNNGV. The CDR3 DNA sequence: TGTGCCAGCAGCAGAGACCAGGGTACCTACGAGCAGTACTTC. It specifies CASSRDQGTYEQYF.

The chain links TRBV6-5 to TRBJ1-5; D ambiguous. The CDR3 totals 14 residues. The germline V and J ends were trimmed by 6 bases and 7 bases, with 16 bases remaining between them. Per the germline V gene, CDR1 is MNHEY and CDR2 is SVGAGI. CDR3 nucleotides: TGTGCCAGCAGCCCAGCGGTAGGAAGACAGCCCCAGCATTTT. Amino acids: CASSPAVGRQPQHF.

This clone occurred once. The chain couples TRBV15 to TRBJ1-1, with D possibly being TRBD1 (5 bases). Germline V gives CDR1 LNHNV, CDR2 YYDKDF (reference sequence). The CDR3 runs 17 residues. V was cut by 1 base and J by 6 bases, with 21 bases left in between. DNA for the CDR3: TGTGCCACCAGCAGAGCCTATCCGGGACGGGAGGGGTCTGAAGCTTTCTTT. It specifies CATSRAYPGREGSEAFF.

This chain joins TRBV6-6 and TRBJ1-4; no definite D call. Germline V gives CDR1 MNHNY, CDR2 SVGAGI (reference sequence). The V end was cut by 2 bases, the J end by 9 bases, with 16 bases between. This CDR3 spans 15 amino acids. The DNA of the CDR3 is TGTGCCAGCAGTTACATGCAGAAAGAAATGAAAAAACTGTTTTTT. Its protein is CASSYMQKEMKKLFF.

The rearrangement uses TRBV12-5 and TRBJ2-7; D possibly corresponds to TRBD1 (6 bases). The CDR3 covers 14 residues. V shed 5 bases and J shed 2 bases, with 13 bases lying between them. Germline-derived CDR1 and CDR2 are LGHNT and FRNRAP. CDR3 bases: TGTGCTAGTGGTGACGACAGGTCCACCTACGAGCAGTACTTC. Its protein product is CASGDDRSTYEQYF.

This clone came up once. This rearrangement joins TRBV5-1 to TRBJ2-3; 13 bases are shared with TRBD2. This CDR3 is built from 16 residues. Germline lookup yields CDR1 SGHRS and CDR2 YFSETQ. Germline trimming cut 2 bases from V and 4 bases from J; bases unmatched to any gene: 4. DNA for the CDR3: TGCGCCAGCAGCTTAGGACTAGCGGGAGAGGCAGATACGCAGTATTTT. This codes for CASSLGLAGEADTQYF.

This clone was seen a handful of times. This chain joins TRBV5-4 and TRBJ1-1, with a tentative D call TRBD1 (6 bases). V shed 0 bases and J shed 4 bases, with 16 bases lying between them. Germline V gene sequence: CDR1 SGHNT, CDR2 YYREEE (reference sequence). CDR3 length: 16 residues. In nucleotides, the CDR3 is TGTGCCAGCAGCTTGGGGTCTCAGGGGAGGGGCACTGAAGCTTTCTTT. This sequence encodes CASSLGSQGRGTEAFF. The full variable domain, completed using reference TRBV5-4 and TRBJ1-1, is ETGVTQSPTHLIKTRGQQVTLRCSSQSGHNTVSWYQQALGQGPQFIFQYYREEENGRGNFPPRFSGLQFPNYSSELNVNALELDDSALYLCASSLGSQGRGTEAFFGQGTRLTVV.

This clone was seen more than once but under ten times. The rearrangement joins TRBV15 to TRBJ2-1; D may correspond to TRBD1 or TRBD2 (5 bases each). Germline V lookup: CDR1 LNHNV, CDR2 YYDKDF (reference sequence). Trimming took off 9 bases at V and 8 bases at J, with 20 bases between the two ends. There are 14 residues in the CDR3. The DNA of the CDR3 is TGTGCCACAAAACGTGGGGCAATGGGGGATGAGCAGTTCTTC. It encodes CATKRGAMGDEQFF.

As concerns this clone: One junction end disagrees with the germline gene, perhaps due to a read error. V gene TRBV7-7 combines with J gene TRBJ2-5; perhaps D is TRBD1 or TRBD2 (6 bases each). Germline-derived CDR1 and CDR2 are SSHAT and FNYEAQ (reference sequence). The CDR3 is 15 residues long. The CDR3, as DNA: TGTGCTAGCAGCTTAGTTTCGGGGGCGGGGGAGACCCAGTACTTC. Encoded protein: CASSLVSGAGETQYF.

V and J are TRBV9 and TRBJ2-1, with a weak D call TRBD2 (6 bases). The germline V gene has CDR1 SGDLS and CDR2 YYNGEE. This CDR3 comprises 15 residues. V lost 3 bases and J 8 bases, leaving 18 bases between the germline ends. The CDR3, as DNA: TGTGCCAGCAGCGCTGCGGGACCGGTAGCGGATGAGCAGTTCTTC. Translated, it gives CASSAAGPVADEQFF. The full variable domain, in which reference TRBV9 and TRBJ2-1 provide the parts outside the CDR3, is DSGVTQTPKHLITATGQRVTLRCSPRSGDLSVYWYQQSLDQGLQFLIQYYNGEERAKGNILERFSAQQFPDLHSELNLSSLELGDSALYFCASSAAGPVADEQFFGPGTRLTVL.

This chain links TRBV7-2 with TRBJ2-5; D may be TRBD1 or TRBD2 (5 bases each). This CDR3 region has 14 residues. The germline V gene encodes CDR1 SGHTA and CDR2 FQGNSA. Trimming pared 0 bases from V and 7 bases from J, leaving 12 bases between. As DNA, the CDR3 is TGTGCCAGCAGCTTAGCGTGGGACCAACGGACCCAGTACTTC. The encoded protein is CASSLAWDQRTQYF.

V and J are TRBV9 and TRBJ2-1; possible D gene TRBD1, 5 bases. This CDR3 region has 12 residues. CDR1 and CDR2 from the germline V gene are SGDLS and YYNGEE. Trimming removed 4 bases from V and 7 bases from J, with 9 bases in between. CDR3 residues: CASSPGLNEQFF. CDR3 coding DNA: TGTGCCAGCAGCCCAGGGTTGAATGAGCAGTTCTTC.

This clone has just one count. The CDR3 coding sequence is TGTGCCAGCTCACCGAGTACTCCAGCCGTCTCCTACGAGCAGTACTTC. It encodes CASSPSTPAVSYEQYF. The chain combines TRBV18 with TRBJ2-7; D gene unclear. The germline V and J ends were trimmed by 3 bases and 0 bases, with 15 bases remaining between them. The CDR3 is 16 amino acids. CDR1 is KGHSH and CDR2 is LQKENI in the germline V gene.

This clone was observed a few times. This chain links TRBV30 with TRBJ1-4, with a possible D match to TRBD1 (6 bases). Germline-derived CDR1 and CDR2 are GTSNPN and SVGIG (reference sequence). Trimming pared 0 bases from V and 7 bases from J, leaving 18 bases between. The CDR3 is 16 amino acids. The CDR3: CAWSVTGRVGREKLFF. The DNA for the CDR3 is TGTGCCTGGAGTGTAACAGGGAGAGTGGGTCGTGAAAAACTGTTTTTT.

This clone has only a few counts. V gene TRBV7-9 combines with J gene TRBJ2-7; perhaps TRBD1 as D (6 bases). Germline CDR1 and CDR2: SEHNR and FQNEAQ (reference sequence). This CDR3 has 13 amino acids. The V end lost 7 bases, the J end lost 7 bases, and 17 bases lay between the germline ends. CDR3 sequence reads: CASTLTGLREQYF. Written as DNA, the CDR3 is TGTGCCAGCACCTTGACAGGTCTACGGGAGCAGTACTTC.

V is TRBV7-2 and J is TRBJ2-1; D is perhaps TRBD1 (6 bases). With 5 bases removed from V and 7 bases from J, the gap between germline ends came to 18 bases. Germline V gene sequence: CDR1 SGHTA, CDR2 FQGNSA. The CDR3 totals 15 residues. The CDR3 region has the DNA TGTGCCAGCAGCCAACCAACAGGGAAGGGGAATGAGCAGTTCTTC. Amino acids: CASSQPTGKGNEQFF.

The CDR3 sequence: CASSGGTARADTQYF. CDR3 in DNA: TGTGCCAGCAGTGGAGGGACAGCGAGGGCAGATACGCAGTATTTT. This chain uses TRBV28 with TRBJ2-3; maybe TRBD1 (7 bases). Trimming pared 5 bases from V and 4 bases from J, leaving 16 bases between. The CDR3 length is 15 residues. Germline V gene data show CDR1 as MDHEN and CDR2 as SYDVKM.

In nucleotides, the CDR3 is TGTGCCAGCTCACCGGACAGGGGGCAAAGGAACGAGCAGTACTTC. It is translated as CASSPDRGQRNEQYF. This rearrangement joins TRBV18 to TRBJ2-7; 11 positions agree with TRBD1. V lost 3 bases, J lost 5 bases, and 6 bases stayed unmatched. In germline, CDR1 is KGHSH, CDR2 LQKENI. This CDR3 region has 15 residues. The variable domain in full, completed from reference TRBV18 and TRBJ2-7, reads NAGVMQNPRHLVRRRGQEARLRCSPMKGHSHVYWYRQLPEEGLKFMVYLQKENIIDESGMPKERFSAEFPKEGPSILRIQQVVRGDSAAYFCASSPDRGQRNEQYFGPGTRLTVT.

The rearrangement joins TRBV7-9 to TRBJ1-2; D uncertain. Per germline, CDR1 SEHNR and CDR2 FQNEAQ (reference sequence). This CDR3 has 12 residues. The V gene lost 1 base and the J gene lost 12 bases, with 12 bases spanning the gap. The CDR3 here is CASSLVGDLHTF. CDR3 DNA: TGTGCCAGCAGCTTAGTTGGGGATCTCCACACCTTC.

This rearrangement joins TRBV6-1 to TRBJ2-7; no firm D call. Trimming removed 0 bases from V and 3 bases from J, with 9 bases in between. Germline CDR1 and CDR2: MNHNS and SASEGT. This CDR3 has 14 residues. The CDR3 protein is CASSEAGRHYEQYF. In nucleotides, the CDR3 is TGTGCCAGCAGTGAAGCCGGGCGGCACTACGAGCAGTACTTC.

This rearrangement joins TRBV5-3 to TRBJ2-1, with D perhaps given as TRBD1 or TRBD2 (6 bases each). TRBV5-3 is known as an ORF, though its function is uncertain. V dropped 7 bases and J dropped 9 bases, with 17 bases sitting between them. CDR3 length: 13 amino acids. The CDR3 coding sequence is TGTGCCAGAGACAAGCCGGGGGCGATTGAGCAGTTCTTC. Translating gives CARDKPGAIEQFF.

This clone appeared a single time. The chain recombines TRBV19 with TRBJ2-3; weak D call: TRBD1 (6 bases). Trimming stripped 5 bases from V and 1 base from J, with 13 bases between. Germline V gene sequence: CDR1 LNHDA, CDR2 SQIVND (reference sequence). The CDR3 is 15 amino acids. CDR3 protein: CASSLWSGGTDTQYF. CDR3 sequence (DNA): TGTGCCAGTAGTTTGTGGTCAGGGGGCACAGATACGCAGTATTTT. The full variable domain, with the rest looked up from reference TRBV19 and TRBJ2-3, is DGGITQSPKYLFRKEGQNVTLSCEQNLNHDAMYWYRQDPGQGLRLIYYSQIVNDFQKGDIAEGYSVSREKKESFPLTVTSAQKNPTAFYLCASSLWSGGTDTQYFGPGTRLTVL.

This chain uses TRBV2 with TRBJ1-4; D is unresolved. Deletions cut 3 bases from V and 7 bases from J, with 9 bases between. Germline CDR1 reads SNHLY; CDR2 reads FYNNEI. This CDR3 contains 13 residues. The CDR3 DNA follows: TGTGCCAGCAGTGAGGGTTGGGGTGAAAAACTGTTTTTT. It translates to CASSEGWGEKLFF.

In DNA form, the CDR3 reads TGTGCTAGTGGGCGGGACTACAATGAGCAGTTCTTC. Its protein product is CASGRDYNEQFF. V usage is TRBV12-5 and J usage is TRBJ2-1, with D possibly matching TRBD2 (6 bases). CDR3 size: 12 residues. Trimming shortened V by 6 bases and J by 3 bases, and 6 bases separated the two germline ends. Per the germline V gene, CDR1 is LGHNT and CDR2 is FRNRAP.

V and J are TRBV5-8 and TRBJ2-1; 7 bases are a match to TRBD1. Germline values: CDR1 SGHTS, CDR2 YDEGEE. The CDR3 spans 13 residues. Unmatched junction bases numbered 5, after V lost 7 bases and J lost 4 bases. The CDR3 DNA reads TGTGCCAGCCCGAGGGGACAGTACAATGAGCAGTTCTTC. This sequence encodes CASPRGQYNEQFF.

The chain employs TRBV5-1 and TRBJ2-7, with TRBD2 identical over 7 bases. With 3 bases clipped from V and 2 bases from J, the junction kept 8 bases outside the gene matches. The length of the CDR3 is 15 residues. Germline loops: CDR1 SGHRS, CDR2 YFSETQ. CDR3: CASSSSSGSAYEQYF. The CDR3 nucleotides read TGCGCCAGCAGCTCTTCTAGCGGCTCCGCCTACGAGCAGTACTTC.

The chain is built from TRBV5-1 and TRBJ1-5; a weak D match, TRBD1 (5 bases). The CDR3 spans 16 residues. The germline gives CDR1 SGHRS, CDR2 YFSETQ. The V gene lost 5 bases and the J gene lost 3 bases, with 18 bases spanning the gap. CDR3 DNA sequence: TGCGCCAGCAGTGTCGGTCGAAGGGGCCCCAATCAGCCCCAGCATTTT. Translated: CASSVGRRGPNQPQHF.